One sample yielded the 9 T cell receptor beta chains listed below, sequenced in a study of PD-1 blockade in classical Hodgkin lymphoma. Time point reported: newly diagnosed, previously untreated cHL patient sample. Data came from immunoSEQ multiplex PCR; TCRdb stores just in-frame clones and leaves some out. The sample lists about 21,000 clones; roughly 94% were seen once. Sequencing was done on a sample of peripheral blood mononuclear cells (PBMCs). The receptor set was obtained from a human donor with classical Hodgkin lymphoma.

V is TRBV29-1 and J is TRBJ2-7; D not certain. The length of the CDR3 is 11 residues. Germline V CDR1 and CDR2: SQVTM, ANQGSEA. Trimming cost V 4 bases and J 7 bases, with 11 bases left between them. The CDR3 DNA sequence: TGCAGCGTTGCCGGGCTGCGAGAGCAGTACTTC. It codes for CSVAGLREQYF.

The rearrangement joins TRBV6-5 to TRBJ2-1; the D gene is possibly TRBD2 (6 bases). Trimming stripped 8 bases from V and 4 bases from J, with 6 bases between. This CDR3 is built from 11 residues. The germline V gene encodes CDR1 MNHEY and CDR2 SVGAGI. The CDR3 DNA reads TGTGCCAGCGGGGGGTACAATGAGCAGTTCTTC. It is translated as CASGGYNEQFF.

V is TRBV6-5 and J is TRBJ2-6; unclear D gene. This CDR3 is built from 16 residues. The V gene's germline CDR1 is MNHEY and CDR2 SVGAGI. Trimming stripped 4 bases from V and 0 bases from J, with 10 bases between. The CDR3 DNA reads as TGTGCCAGCAGTTTTTCCCCCTTCTCTGGGGCCAACGTCCTGACTTTC. Encoded protein: CASSFSPFSGANVLTF.

The rearrangement uses TRBV6-1 and TRBJ1-3; 8 bases are a match to TRBD1. The V gene end was trimmed by 4 bases and the J gene end by 4 bases; junction bases not matched to a gene: 6. CDR1 is MNHNS, CDR2 SASEGT, per germline. The CDR3 is made up of 15 amino acids. For the CDR3, the DNA is TGTGCCAGCAGTGTTCGGACAGGGCCGGGAAACACCATATATTTT. Its protein product is CASSVRTGPGNTIYF.

The V gene is TRBV5-1, the J gene TRBJ2-2; 10 bases line up with TRBD1. The germline V gene encodes CDR1 SGHRS and CDR2 YFSETQ. Trimming cost V 4 bases and J 7 bases; bases outside gene matches: 7. The CDR3 length is 15 residues. The CDR3 is CASSRDRGSDGELFF. The DNA of the CDR3 is TGCGCCAGCAGCCGGGACAGGGGTTCCGACGGGGAGCTGTTTTTT.

The chain employs TRBV5-1 and TRBJ1-4; no clear D. The CDR3 covers 13 residues. Trimming removed 4 bases at V and 12 bases at J, with 16 bases between. CDR1 is SGHRS and CDR2 is YFSETQ in the germline V gene. The CDR3: CASSQTGPKELFF. The CDR3 DNA reads as TGCGCCAGCAGCCAAACCGGACCCAAGGAACTGTTTTTT. The complete variable domain, with remaining parts taken from reference TRBV5-1 and TRBJ1-4, reads KAGVTQTPRYLIKTRGQQVTLSCSPISGHRSVSWYQQTPGQGLQFLFEYFSETQRNKGNFPGRFSGRQFSNSRSEMNVSTLELGDSALYLCASSQTGPKELFFGSGTQLSVL.

This clone is a singleton in its sample. This chain connects TRBV19 to TRBJ2-5; D may correspond to TRBD1 or TRBD2 (7 bases each). The germline V and J ends were trimmed by 9 bases and 4 bases, with 15 bases remaining between them. This CDR3 contains 13 residues. Germline CDR1 LNHDA, CDR2 SQIVND (reference sequence). In nucleotides, the CDR3 is TGTGCCAGGGAAACAGGGGAGGGAGAGACCCAGTACTTC. Protein: CARETGEGETQYF.

CDR3 in DNA: TGCAGCGTCTCCAGGATATCCTACGAGCAGTACTTC. Translation gives CSVSRISYEQYF. This chain joins TRBV29-1 and TRBJ2-7; D uncertain. This CDR3 region has 12 residues. The V gene's germline CDR1 is SQVTM and CDR2 ANQGSEA. V lost 6 bases to trimming and J lost 1 base, with 10 bases between them.

This chain uses TRBV10-1 with TRBJ2-1; TRBD1 or TRBD2 may be the D gene (6 bases each). The V and J ends lost 0 bases and 8 bases respectively, with 14 bases between them. This CDR3 contains 15 residues. Germline lookup yields CDR1 WNHNN and CDR2 SYGVQD (reference sequence). CDR3 region: CASSESGGLSHEQFF. The DNA of the CDR3 is TGCGCCAGCAGTGAGTCGGGGGGCCTTAGCCATGAGCAGTTCTTC.